Here is one TCR beta chain with its context. As yet, its antigen is unknown. The gene names given are mouse names. With the read ending 1 residue before the CDR3 end, the germline J gene is used to fill in that end. Produced via immunoSEQ multiplex PCR; TCRdb's table is partial and in-frame only. This sample has about 8,200 clones, with less than 45% found just once. The data originate from a study of tissue T cells after allogeneic stem cell transplantation. Broader study findings: Limitations included a small, clinically heterogeneous cohort and limited sampling depth.

Stated time point: mouse harvest day 7 after allogeneic transplant. Each mouse received 10^7 T-cell-depleted marrow cells plus 10^6 splenic CD5+ T cells by tail vein. Germline V gene data show CDR1 as SNHLY and CDR2 as FYNGKV (reference sequence). V was clipped by 5 bases and J by 2 bases; unmatched bases: 1. The CDR3 extends over 14 amino acids. Sequencing input: skin. This sequence joins TRBV3 and TRBJ1-3; 9 positions match TRBD1. This TCR came from a female BALB/c mouse given C57BL/6 T cells with graft-versus-host disease after an allogeneic hematopoietic cell transplant. The CDR3: CASSRQGAGNTLYF. The CDR3 bases that were read are TGTGCCAGCAGCCGACAGGGGGCTGGAAATACGCTCTAT. Variable domain in full (rest from reference TRBV3 and TRBJ1-3): GPKVLQIPSHQIIDMGQMVTLNCDPVSNHLYFYWYKQILGQQMEFLVNFYNGKVMEKSKLFKDQFSVERPDGSYFTLKIQPTALEDSAVYFCASSRQGAGNTLYFGEGSRLIVV.